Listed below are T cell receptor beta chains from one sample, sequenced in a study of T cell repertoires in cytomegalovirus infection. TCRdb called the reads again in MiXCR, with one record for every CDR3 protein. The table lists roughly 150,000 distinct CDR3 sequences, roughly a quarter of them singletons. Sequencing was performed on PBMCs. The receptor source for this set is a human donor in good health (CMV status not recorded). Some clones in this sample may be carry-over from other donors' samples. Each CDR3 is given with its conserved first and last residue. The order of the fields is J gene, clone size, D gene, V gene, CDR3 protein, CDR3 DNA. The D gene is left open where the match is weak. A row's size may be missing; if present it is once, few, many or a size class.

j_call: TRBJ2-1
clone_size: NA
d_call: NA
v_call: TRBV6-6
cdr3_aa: CASSSGERPPSYEQFF
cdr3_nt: TGTGCCAGCAGTTCAGGGGAAAGACCACCCTCCTACGAGCAGTTCTTC

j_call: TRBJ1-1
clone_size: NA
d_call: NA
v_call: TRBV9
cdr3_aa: CASSASLTLPEAFF
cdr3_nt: TGTGCCAGCAGCGCCTCCCTCACCCTCCCGGAAGCTTTCTTT

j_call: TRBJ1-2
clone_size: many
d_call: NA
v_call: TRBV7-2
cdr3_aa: CASSLVGGYTF
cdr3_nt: TGTGCCAGCAGCTTAGTCGGGGGCTACACCTTC

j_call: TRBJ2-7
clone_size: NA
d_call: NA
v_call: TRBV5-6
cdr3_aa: CASSVSRGYEQYF
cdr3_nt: TGTGCCAGCAGTGTCAGTCGGGGGTACGAGCAGTACTTC

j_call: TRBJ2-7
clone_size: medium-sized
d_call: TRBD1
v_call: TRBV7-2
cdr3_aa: CASSPLHLGQSGEQYF
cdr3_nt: TGTGCCAGCAGCCCCTTGCACCTGGGACAGTCGGGGGAGCAGTACTTC

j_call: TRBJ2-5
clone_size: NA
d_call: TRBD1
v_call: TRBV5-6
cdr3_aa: CASSLVDREIETQYF
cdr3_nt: TGTGCCAGCAGCTTGGTGGACAGGGAGATAGAGACCCAGTACTTC

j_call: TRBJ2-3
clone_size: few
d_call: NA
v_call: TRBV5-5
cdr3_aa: CASSGPIGGPSTDTQYF
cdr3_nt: TGTGCCAGCAGCGGCCCTATAGGAGGGCCTAGCACAGATACGCAGTATTTT

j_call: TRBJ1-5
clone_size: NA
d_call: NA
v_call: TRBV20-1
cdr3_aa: CSASTGLDQPQHF
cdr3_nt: TGCAGTGCTAGTACAGGGTTGGATCAGCCCCAGCATTTT

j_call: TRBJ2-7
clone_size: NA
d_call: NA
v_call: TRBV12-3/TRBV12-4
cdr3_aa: CASSRTDRTYEQYF
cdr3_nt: TGTGCCAGCAGCCGTACGGACAGAACCTACGAGCAGTACTTC

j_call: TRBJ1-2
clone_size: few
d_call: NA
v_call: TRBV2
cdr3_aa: CASMVYTF
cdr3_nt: TGTGCCAGCATGGTCTACACCTTC

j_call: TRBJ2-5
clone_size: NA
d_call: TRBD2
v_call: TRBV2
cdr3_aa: CASDLAGGNKETQYF
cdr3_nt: TGTGCCAGTGACTTAGCGGGAGGCAATAAAGAGACCCAGTACTTC

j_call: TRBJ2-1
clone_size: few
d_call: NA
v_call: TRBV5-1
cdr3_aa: CASSLEVGRENEQFF
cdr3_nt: TGCGCCAGCAGCTTAGAGGTTGGACGGGAGAATGAGCAGTTCTTC

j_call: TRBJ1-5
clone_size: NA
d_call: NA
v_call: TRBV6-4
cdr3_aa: CASSALQQDDQPQHF
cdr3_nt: TGTGCCAGCAGTGCTCTTCAGCAGGATGATCAGCCCCAGCATTTT

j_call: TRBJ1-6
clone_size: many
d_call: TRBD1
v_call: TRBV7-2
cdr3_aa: CASSWGQTDNSPLHF
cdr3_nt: TGTGCCAGCAGCTGGGGACAGACAGATAATTCACCCCTCCACTTT

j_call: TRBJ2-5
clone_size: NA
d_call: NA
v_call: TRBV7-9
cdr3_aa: CASSSSPGTLQETQYF
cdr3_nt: TGTGCCAGCAGCTCTTCTCCCGGGACACTCCAAGAGACCCAGTACTTC

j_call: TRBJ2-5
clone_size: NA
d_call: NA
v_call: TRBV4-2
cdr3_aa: CASSQESSGETQYF
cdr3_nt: TGTGCCAGCAGCCAAGAGTCGAGCGGAGAGACCCAGTACTTC

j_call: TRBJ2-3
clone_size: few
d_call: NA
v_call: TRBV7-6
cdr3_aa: CASSLLSRGIFTDTQYF
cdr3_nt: TGTGCCAGCAGCTTATTGAGTAGGGGGATATTCACAGATACGCAGTATTTT

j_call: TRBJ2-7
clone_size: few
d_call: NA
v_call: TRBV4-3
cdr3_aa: CASSQEEGSYEQYF
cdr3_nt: TGCGCCAGCAGCCAAGAGGAGGGGTCCTACGAGCAGTACTTC

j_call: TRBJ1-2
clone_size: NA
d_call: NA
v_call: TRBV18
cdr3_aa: CASSPSPKANYGYTF
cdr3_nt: TGTGCCAGCTCACCTTCTCCAAAAGCTAACTATGGCTACACCTTC

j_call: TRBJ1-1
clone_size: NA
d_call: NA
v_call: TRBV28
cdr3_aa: CASGAGASWEEAFF
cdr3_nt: TGTGCCAGCGGGGCGGGGGCCAGTTGGGAAGAAGCTTTCTTT

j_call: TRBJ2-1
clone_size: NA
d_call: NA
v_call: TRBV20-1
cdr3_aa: CSAGPWVTEQFF
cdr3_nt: TGCAGTGCTGGCCCGTGGGTTACTGAGCAGTTCTTC

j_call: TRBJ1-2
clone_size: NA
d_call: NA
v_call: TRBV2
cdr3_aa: CASSVFTGSYGYTF
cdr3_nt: TGTGCCAGCAGTGTCTTCACGGGGTCATATGGCTACACCTTC

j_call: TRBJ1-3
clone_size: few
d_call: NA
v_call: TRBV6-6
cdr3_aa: CASSYSLRSSGNTIYF
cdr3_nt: TGTGCCAGCAGTTACTCCTTACGCAGCTCTGGAAACACCATATATTTT

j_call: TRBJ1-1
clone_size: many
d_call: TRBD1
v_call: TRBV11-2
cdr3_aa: CASSSLQGGSTEAFF
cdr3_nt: TGTGCCAGCAGCTCTCTACAGGGGGGGAGCACTGAAGCTTTCTTT

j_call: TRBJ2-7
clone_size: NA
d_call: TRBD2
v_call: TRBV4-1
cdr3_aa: CASSQEVAGAINEQYF
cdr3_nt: TGCGCCAGCAGCCAAGAAGTAGCGGGAGCTATTAACGAGCAGTACTTC

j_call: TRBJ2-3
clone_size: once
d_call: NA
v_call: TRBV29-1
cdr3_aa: CSGVYGDTQYF
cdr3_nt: TGCAGCGGGGTATATGGAGATACGCAGTATTTT

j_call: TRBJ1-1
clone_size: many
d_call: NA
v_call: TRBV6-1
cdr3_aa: CASSEAFF
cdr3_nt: TGTGCCAGCAGTGAAGCTTTCTTT

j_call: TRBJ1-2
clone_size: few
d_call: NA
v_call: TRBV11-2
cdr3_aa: CASSLGREKNYGYTF
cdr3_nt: TGTGCCAGCAGCTTAGGACGGGAGAAGAACTATGGCTACACCTTC

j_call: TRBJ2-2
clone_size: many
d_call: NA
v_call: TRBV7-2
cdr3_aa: CASSQGTAHTGELFF
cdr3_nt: TGTGCCAGCAGCCAAGGGACTGCCCACACCGGGGAGCTGTTTTTT

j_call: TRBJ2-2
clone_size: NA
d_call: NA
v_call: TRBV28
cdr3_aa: CASSYRSSNTGELFF
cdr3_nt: TGTGCCAGCAGTTACCGCAGCTCGAACACCGGGGAGCTGTTTTTT

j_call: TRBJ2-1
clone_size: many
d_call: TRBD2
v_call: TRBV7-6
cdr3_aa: CASSARAGTSGRRSVYNEQFF
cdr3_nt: TGTGCCAGCAGCGCCCGAGCCGGGACTAGCGGGAGACGATCGGTCTACAATGAGCAGTTCTTC

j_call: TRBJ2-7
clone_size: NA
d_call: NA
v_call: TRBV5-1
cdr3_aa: CASSLESAHIQEQYF
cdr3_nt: TGCGCCAGCAGCTTGGAGTCGGCCCATATACAGGAGCAGTACTTC

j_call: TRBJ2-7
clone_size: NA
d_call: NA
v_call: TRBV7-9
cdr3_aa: CASSPQTGNSYEQYF
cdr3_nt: TGTGCCAGCAGCCCACAGACTGGAAACTCCTACGAGCAGTACTTC

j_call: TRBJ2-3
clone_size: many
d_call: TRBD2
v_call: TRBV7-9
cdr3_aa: CASSLGGLAGVSDTQYF
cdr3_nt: TGTGCCAGCAGCTTAGGGGGGTTAGCGGGAGTAAGCGATACGCAGTATTTT

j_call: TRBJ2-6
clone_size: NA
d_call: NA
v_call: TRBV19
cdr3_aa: CASSPQRESGANVLTF
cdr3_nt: TGTGCCAGTAGTCCCCAGAGAGAATCTGGGGCCAACGTCCTGACTTTC

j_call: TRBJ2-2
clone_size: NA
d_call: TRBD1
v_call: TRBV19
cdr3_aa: CATKWDRGFGELFF
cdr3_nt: TGTGCCACGAAGTGGGACAGGGGGTTCGGGGAGCTGTTTTTT

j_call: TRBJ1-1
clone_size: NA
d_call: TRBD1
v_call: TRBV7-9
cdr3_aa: CASSLGQGGQAFF
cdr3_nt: TGTGCCAGCAGCTTAGGACAGGGGGGGCAAGCTTTCTTT

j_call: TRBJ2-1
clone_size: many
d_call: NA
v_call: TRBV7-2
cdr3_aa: CASSPDWSSYNEQFF
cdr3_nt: TGTGCCAGCAGCCCCGATTGGAGCTCCTACAATGAGCAGTTCTTC

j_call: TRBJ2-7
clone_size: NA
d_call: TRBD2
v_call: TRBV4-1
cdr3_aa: CASSRDSGTSGYEQYF
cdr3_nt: TGCGCCAGCAGCCGAGACTCCGGGACTAGCGGCTACGAGCAGTACTTC

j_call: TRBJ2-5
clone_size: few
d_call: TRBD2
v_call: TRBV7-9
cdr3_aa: CASSETSGSETQYF
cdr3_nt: TGTGCCAGCAGCGAGACTAGCGGGAGTGAGACCCAGTACTTC

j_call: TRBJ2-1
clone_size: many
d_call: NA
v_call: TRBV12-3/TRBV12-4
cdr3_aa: CASRGADNEQFF
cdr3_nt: TGTGCCAGCAGGGGGGCCGACAATGAGCAGTTCTTC

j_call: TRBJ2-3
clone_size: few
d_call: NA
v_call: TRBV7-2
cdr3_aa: CASSPGTTGHTDTQYF
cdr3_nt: TGTGCCAGCAGCCCAGGGACAACCGGGCATACAGATACGCAGTATTTT

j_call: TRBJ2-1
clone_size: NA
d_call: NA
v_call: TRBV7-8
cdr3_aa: CASSPGGQTRHYNEQFF
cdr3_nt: TGTGCCAGCAGCCCGGGGGGACAGACCAGACACTACAATGAGCAGTTCTTC

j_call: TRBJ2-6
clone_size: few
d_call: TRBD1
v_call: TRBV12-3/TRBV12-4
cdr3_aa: CASRLTGKWNSGANVLTF
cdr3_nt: TGTGCCAGCAGGTTGACAGGGAAGTGGAACTCTGGGGCCAACGTCCTGACTTTC

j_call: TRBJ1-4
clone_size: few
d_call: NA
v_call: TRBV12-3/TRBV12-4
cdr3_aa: CASSLDSGEKLFF
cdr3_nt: TGTGCCAGCAGCCTGGACAGTGGTGAAAAACTGTTTTTT

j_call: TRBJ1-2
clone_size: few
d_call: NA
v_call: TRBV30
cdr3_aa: CAWTPDSTNYGYTF
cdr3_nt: TGTGCCTGGACCCCGGACAGCACTAACTATGGCTACACCTTC

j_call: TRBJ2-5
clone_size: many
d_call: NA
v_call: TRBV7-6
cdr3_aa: CASSLDVGPQETQYF
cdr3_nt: TGTGCCAGCAGCTTAGATGTGGGCCCCCAAGAGACCCAGTACTTC

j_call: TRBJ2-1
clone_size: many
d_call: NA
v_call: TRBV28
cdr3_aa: CASSSYRESYNEQFF
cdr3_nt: TGTGCCAGCAGTTCCTACAGGGAATCCTACAATGAGCAGTTCTTC

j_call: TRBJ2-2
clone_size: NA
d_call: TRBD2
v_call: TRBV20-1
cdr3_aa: CSASGGPNGELFF
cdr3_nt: TGCAGTGCTTCGGGGGGGCCGAACGGGGAGCTGTTTTTT

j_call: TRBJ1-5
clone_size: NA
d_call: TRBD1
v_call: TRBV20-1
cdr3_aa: CSALRTGATNQPQHF
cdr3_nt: TGCAGTGCATTACGGACAGGGGCCACAAATCAGCCCCAGCATTTT

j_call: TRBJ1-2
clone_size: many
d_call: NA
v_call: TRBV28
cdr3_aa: CASSLGPYYGYTF
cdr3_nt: TGTGCCAGCAGTTTGGGACCGTACTATGGCTACACCTTC

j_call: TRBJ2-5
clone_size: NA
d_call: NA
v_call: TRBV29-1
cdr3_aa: CSVEWGAQETQYF
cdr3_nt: TGCAGCGTTGAATGGGGGGCGCAAGAGACCCAGTACTTC